The source of this TCR beta chain is a study of T cell responses to AZD1222 COVID-19 vaccine. Overall study findings and caveats: Reports say nearly half of spike-specific TCRs go after unmutated variant regions. The study sampled repertoires only after the peak T cell response. Clonal diversity was possibly underestimated; the donors were predominantly white British and more often female.

Of note for this clone: Its antigen is not identified.

Trimming stripped 7 bases from V and 0 bases from J, with 9 bases between. The CDR3 sequence is 14 residues long. Per germline, CDR1 WNHNN and CDR2 SYGVQD (reference sequence). Clones were read by immunoSEQ multiplex PCR, and TCRdb kept only the in-frame ones, dropping some. Altogether some 87,000 clones are present, roughly 89% being singletons, with the ten largest covering 4% to 6%. The material sequenced was peripheral blood, taken on day 0 of MenACWY control vaccination. This chain joins TRBV10-1 and TRBJ2-2; D uncertain. The TCR was taken from an adult in good health. The CDR3 reads CASKRDPNTGELFF. For the CDR3, the DNA is TGCGCCAGCAAGCGCGATCCGAACACCGGGGAGCTGTTTTTT.